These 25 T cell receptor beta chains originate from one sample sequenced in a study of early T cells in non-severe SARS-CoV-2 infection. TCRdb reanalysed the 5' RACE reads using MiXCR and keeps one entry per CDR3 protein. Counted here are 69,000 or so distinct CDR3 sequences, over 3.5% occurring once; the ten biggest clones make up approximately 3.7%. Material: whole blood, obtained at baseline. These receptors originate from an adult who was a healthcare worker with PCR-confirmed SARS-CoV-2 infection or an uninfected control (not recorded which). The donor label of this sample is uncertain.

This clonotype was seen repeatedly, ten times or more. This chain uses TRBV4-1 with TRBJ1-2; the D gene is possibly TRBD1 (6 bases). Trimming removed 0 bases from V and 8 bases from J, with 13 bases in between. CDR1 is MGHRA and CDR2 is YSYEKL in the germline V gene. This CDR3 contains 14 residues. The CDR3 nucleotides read TGCGCCAGCAGCCAAGATCGGGGGGCCTGGGGCTACACCTTC. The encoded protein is CASSQDRGAWGYTF.

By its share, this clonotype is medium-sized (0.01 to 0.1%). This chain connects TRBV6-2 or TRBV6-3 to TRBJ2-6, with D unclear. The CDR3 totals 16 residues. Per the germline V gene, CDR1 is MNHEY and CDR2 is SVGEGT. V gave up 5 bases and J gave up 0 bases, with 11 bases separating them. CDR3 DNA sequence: TGTGCCAGCAGTGATGAAGGAAGCTCTGGGGCCAACGTCCTGACTTTC. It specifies CASSDEGSSGANVLTF.

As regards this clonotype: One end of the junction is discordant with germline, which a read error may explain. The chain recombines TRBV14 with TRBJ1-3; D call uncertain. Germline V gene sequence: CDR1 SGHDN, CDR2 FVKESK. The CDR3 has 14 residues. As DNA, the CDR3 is TGTGCCAGCAGACAAGGAGGGTCTGGAAACACCATATATTTT. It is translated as CASRQGGSGNTIYF.

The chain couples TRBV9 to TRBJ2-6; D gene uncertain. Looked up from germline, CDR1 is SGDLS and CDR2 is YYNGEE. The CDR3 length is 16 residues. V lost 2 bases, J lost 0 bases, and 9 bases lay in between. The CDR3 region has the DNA TGTGCCAGCAGCGTTAGGGCCTTCTCTGGGGCCAACGTCCTGACTTTC. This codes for CASSVRAFSGANVLTF.

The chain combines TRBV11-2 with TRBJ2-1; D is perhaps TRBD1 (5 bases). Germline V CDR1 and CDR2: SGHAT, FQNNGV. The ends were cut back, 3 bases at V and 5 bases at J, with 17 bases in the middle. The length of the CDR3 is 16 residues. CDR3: CASSFSRHGANNEQFF. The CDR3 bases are TGTGCCAGCAGCTTCAGCCGACATGGGGCTAACAATGAGCAGTTCTTC.

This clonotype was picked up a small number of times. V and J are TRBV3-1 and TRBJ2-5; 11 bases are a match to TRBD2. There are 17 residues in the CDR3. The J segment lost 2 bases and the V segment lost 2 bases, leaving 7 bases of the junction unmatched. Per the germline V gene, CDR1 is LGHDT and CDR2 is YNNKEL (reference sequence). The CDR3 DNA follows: TGTGCCAGCAGCCAAAGGCTAGCGGGGGGTCCTCAAGAGACCCAGTACTTC. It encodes CASSQRLAGGPQETQYF.

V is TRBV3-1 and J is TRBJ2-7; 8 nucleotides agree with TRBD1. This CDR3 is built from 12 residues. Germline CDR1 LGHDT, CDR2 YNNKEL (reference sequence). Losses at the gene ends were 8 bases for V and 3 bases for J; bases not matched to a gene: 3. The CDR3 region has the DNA TGTGCCAGCCAGGGACAGGTCTACGAGCAGTACTTC. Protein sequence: CASQGQVYEQYF.

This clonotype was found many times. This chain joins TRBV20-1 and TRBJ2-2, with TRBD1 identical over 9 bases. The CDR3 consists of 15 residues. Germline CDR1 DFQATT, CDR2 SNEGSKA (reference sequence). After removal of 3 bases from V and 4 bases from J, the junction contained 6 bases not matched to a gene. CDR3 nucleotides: TGCAGTGCTAGTTGGGACAGGGTCGTCACCGGGGAGCTGTTTTTT. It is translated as CSASWDRVVTGELFF.

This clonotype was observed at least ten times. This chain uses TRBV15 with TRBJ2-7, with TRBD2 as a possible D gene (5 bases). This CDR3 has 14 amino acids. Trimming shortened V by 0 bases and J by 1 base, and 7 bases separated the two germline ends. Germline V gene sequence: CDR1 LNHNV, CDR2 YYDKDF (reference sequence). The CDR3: CATSREGGSYEQYF. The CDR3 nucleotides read TGTGCCACCAGCAGAGAAGGAGGATCCTACGAGCAGTACTTC.

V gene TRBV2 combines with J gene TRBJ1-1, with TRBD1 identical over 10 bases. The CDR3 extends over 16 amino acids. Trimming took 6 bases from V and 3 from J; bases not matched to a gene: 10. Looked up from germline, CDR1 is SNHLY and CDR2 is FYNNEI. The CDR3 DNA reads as TGTGCCAGCAGGGGAGGGACAGGGGAGCGGGACACTGAAGCTTTCTTT. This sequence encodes CASRGGTGERDTEAFF.

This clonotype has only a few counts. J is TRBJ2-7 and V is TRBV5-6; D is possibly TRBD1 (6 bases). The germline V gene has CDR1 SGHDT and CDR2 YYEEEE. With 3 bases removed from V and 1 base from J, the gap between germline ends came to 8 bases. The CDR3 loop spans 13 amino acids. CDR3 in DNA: TGTGCCAGCAGCTCGACAGGTTCCTACGAGCAGTACTTC. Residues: CASSSTGSYEQYF.

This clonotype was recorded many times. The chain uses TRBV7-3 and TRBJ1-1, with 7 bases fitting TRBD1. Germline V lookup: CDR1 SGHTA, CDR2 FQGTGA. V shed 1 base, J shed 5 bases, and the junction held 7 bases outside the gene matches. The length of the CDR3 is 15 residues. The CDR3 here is CASSLRGDSFTEAFF. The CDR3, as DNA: TGTGCCAGCAGCTTAAGGGGGGACAGTTTTACTGAAGCTTTCTTT.

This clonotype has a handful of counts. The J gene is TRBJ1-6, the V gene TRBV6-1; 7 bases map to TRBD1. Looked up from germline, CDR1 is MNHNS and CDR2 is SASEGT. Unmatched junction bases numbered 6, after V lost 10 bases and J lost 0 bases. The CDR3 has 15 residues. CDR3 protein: CATSRDSSYNSPLHF. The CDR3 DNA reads TGTGCCACATCCAGGGACAGCTCCTATAATTCACCCCTCCACTTT.

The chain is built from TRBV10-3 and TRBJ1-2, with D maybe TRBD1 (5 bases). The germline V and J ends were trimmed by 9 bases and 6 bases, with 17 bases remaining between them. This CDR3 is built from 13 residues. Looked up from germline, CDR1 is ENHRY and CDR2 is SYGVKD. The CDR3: CAIAGAGTNGYTF. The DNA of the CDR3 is TGTGCCATTGCCGGGGCAGGGACGAATGGCTACACCTTC.

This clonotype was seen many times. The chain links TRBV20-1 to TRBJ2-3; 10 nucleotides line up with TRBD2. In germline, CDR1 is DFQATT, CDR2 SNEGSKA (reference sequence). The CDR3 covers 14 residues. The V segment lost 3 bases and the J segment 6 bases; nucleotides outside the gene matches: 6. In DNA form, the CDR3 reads TGCAGTGCTAGTGCGCTAGCGGGGGTTGATACGCAGTATTTT. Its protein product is CSASALAGVDTQYF.

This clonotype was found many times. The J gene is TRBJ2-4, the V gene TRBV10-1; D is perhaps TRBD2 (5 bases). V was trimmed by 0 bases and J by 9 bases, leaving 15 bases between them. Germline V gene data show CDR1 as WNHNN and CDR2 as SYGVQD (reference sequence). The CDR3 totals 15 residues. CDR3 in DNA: TGCGCCAGCAGTGAGTCGAGAATAGGGCGGGTCATTCAGTACTTC. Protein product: CASSESRIGRVIQYF.

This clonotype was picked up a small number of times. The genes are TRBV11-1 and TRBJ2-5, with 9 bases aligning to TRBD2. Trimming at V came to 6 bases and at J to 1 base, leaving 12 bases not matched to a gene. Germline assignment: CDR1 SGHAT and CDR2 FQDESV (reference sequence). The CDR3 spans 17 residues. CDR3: CASRPGSGGRFQETQYF. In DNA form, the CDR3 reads TGTGCCAGCAGACCCGGGAGCGGGGGGCGCTTCCAAGAGACCCAGTACTTC.

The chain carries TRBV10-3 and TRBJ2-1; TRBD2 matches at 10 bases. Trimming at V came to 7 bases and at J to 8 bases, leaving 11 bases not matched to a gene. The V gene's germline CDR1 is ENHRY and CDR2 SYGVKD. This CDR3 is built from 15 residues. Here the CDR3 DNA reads TGTGCCATCAAGCAGGAAGCGGGGGGGCCCGATGAGCAGTTCTTC. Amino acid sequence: CAIKQEAGGPDEQFF.

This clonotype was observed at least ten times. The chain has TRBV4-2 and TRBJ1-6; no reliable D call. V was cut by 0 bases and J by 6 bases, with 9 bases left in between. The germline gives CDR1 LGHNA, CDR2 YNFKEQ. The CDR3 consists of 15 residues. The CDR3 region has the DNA TGTGCCAGCAGCCAAGAGTCTTGGACTAATTCACCCCTCCACTTT. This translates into CASSQESWTNSPLHF.

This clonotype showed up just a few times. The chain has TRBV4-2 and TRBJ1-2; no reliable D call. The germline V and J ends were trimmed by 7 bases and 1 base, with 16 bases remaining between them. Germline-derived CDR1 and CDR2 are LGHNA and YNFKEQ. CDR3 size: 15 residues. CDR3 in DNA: TGTGCCAGCACCCATTCGGAATCAAGTAACTATGGCTACACCTTC. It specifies CASTHSESSNYGYTF.

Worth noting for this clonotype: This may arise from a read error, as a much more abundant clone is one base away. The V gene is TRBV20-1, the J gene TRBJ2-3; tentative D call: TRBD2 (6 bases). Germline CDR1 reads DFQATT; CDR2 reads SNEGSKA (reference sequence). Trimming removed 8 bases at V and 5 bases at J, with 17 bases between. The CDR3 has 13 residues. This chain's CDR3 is CSPGLLLLDTQYF. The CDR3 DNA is TGCAGTCCGGGACTTTTGTTATTAGATACGCAGTATTTT.

CDR3: CAWSVPAGGQPQHF. CDR3 coding DNA: TGTGCCTGGAGTGTACCGGCGGGCGGTCAGCCCCAGCATTTT. The chain recombines TRBV30 with TRBJ1-5; D gene uncertain. With 0 bases removed from V and 6 bases from J, the gap between germline ends came to 12 bases. The CDR3 covers 14 residues. The germline gives CDR1 GTSNPN, CDR2 SVGIG (reference sequence). Full variable domain (missing parts from reference TRBV30 and TRBJ1-5): SQTIHQWPATLVQPVGSPLSLECTVEGTSNPNLYWYRQAAGRGLQLLFYSVGIGQISSEVPQNLSASRPQDRQFILSSKKLLLSDSGFYLCAWSVPAGGQPQHFGDGTRLSIL.

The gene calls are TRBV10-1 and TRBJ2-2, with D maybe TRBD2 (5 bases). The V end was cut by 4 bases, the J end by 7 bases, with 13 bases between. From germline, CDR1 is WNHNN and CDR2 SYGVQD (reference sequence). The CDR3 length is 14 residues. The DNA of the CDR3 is TGCGCCAGCAGTGCCCGGGGATACGGCGGGGAGCTGTTTTTT. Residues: CASSARGYGGELFF.

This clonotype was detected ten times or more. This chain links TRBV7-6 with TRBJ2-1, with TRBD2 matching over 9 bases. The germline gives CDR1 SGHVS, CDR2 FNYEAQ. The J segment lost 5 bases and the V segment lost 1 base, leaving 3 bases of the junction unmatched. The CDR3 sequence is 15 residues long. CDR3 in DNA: TGTGCCAGCAGCTTAGGGCGGGGGGGCAACAATGAGCAGTTCTTC. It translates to CASSLGRGGNNEQFF.

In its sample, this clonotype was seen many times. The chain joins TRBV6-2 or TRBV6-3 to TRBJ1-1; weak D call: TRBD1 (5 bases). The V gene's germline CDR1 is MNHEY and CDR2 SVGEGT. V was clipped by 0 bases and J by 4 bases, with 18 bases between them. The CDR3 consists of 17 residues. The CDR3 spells CASSYSREGRGGTEAFF. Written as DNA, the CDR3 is TGTGCCAGCAGTTACTCGAGGGAGGGGCGAGGAGGCACTGAAGCTTTCTTT.